The 32 T cell receptor beta chains presented below share a single source sample, sequenced in a study of shared clonotypes between healthy human individuals. Only in-frame clones appear in the TCRdb table, and some are missing; sequencing was by immunoSEQ multiplex PCR. The sample has more than 2,000,000 clones; roughly nine tenths are singletons. The specimen was naive CD4+ T cells sorted from blood. Subset in this sample: CD45RA+ positively selected. Source of these receptors: a man aged 18 to 30 in good health.

This clone was detected only once. The rearrangement joins TRBV6-1 to TRBJ1-2, with unresolved D. CDR1 is MNHNS, CDR2 SASEGT, per germline. V lost 6 bases to trimming and J lost 4 bases, with 18 bases between them. This CDR3 is built from 15 residues. This chain's CDR3 is CASRGNPVILYGYTF. In nucleotides, the CDR3 is TGTGCCAGCAGGGGGAATCCGGTGATTCTCTATGGCTACACCTTC.

This clone was recorded once. This rearrangement joins TRBV6-5 to TRBJ2-6, with no clear D. CDR3 length: 12 residues. The V and J ends lost 5 bases and 4 bases respectively, with 3 bases between them. In germline, CDR1 is MNHEY, CDR2 SVGAGI. The CDR3 nucleotides are TGTGCCAGCAGTCGCGGGGCCAACGTCCTGACTTTC. This encodes CASSRGANVLTF.

This clone was counted a single time. The J gene is TRBJ1-4, the V gene TRBV5-4; TRBD2 is a possible D gene (5 bases). The J call may not be correct, given that the DNA end is closer to TRBJ2-2. The CDR3 is made up of 12 amino acids. The germline V gene encodes CDR1 SGHNT and CDR2 YYREEE (reference sequence). The CDR3 region has the DNA TGTGCCAGCAGCTTGGGGGGAGAGGAGCTGTTTTTT. Residues: CASSLGGEELFF.

The genes are TRBV7-2 and TRBJ2-7; possibly TRBD2 for D (6 bases). Germline CDR1 SGHTA, CDR2 FQGNSA. With 5 bases removed from V and 1 base from J, the gap between germline ends came to 21 bases. This CDR3 region has 17 residues. CDR3 sequence (DNA): TGTGCCAGCAGCCCCAGGAGGGCCGGGATAGCTTCCTACGAGCAGTACTTC. Translated: CASSPRRAGIASYEQYF. Complete variable domain (other parts from reference TRBV7-2 and TRBJ2-7): GAGVSQSPSNKVTEKGKDVELRCDPISGHTALYWYRQSLGQGLEFLIYFQGNSAPDKSGLPSDRFSAERTGGSVSTLTIQRTQQEDSAVYLCASSPRRAGIASYEQYFGPGTRLTVT.

This chain connects TRBV5-1 to TRBJ2-5, with D unclear. Trimming cost V 0 bases and J 1 base, with 13 bases left between them. Germline lookup yields CDR1 SGHRS and CDR2 YFSETQ. The CDR3 spans 16 residues. CDR3 bases: TGCGCCAGCAGCTTGGGGAACATCGGCTCCCAAGAGACCCAGTACTTC. This sequence encodes CASSLGNIGSQETQYF.

A note on this clone: Other DNA sequences in this specimen translate into the identical CDR3. The chain joins TRBV18 to TRBJ2-7, with D possibly being TRBD1 (5 bases). V lost 2 bases and J 4 bases, leaving 6 bases between the germline ends. Per germline, CDR1 KGHSH and CDR2 LQKENI. CDR3 length: 12 amino acids. Written as DNA, the CDR3 is TGTGCCAGCTCACCAAGGGGTTACGAGCAGTACTTC. Its translation: CASSPRGYEQYF.

The gene calls are TRBV7-2 and TRBJ2-5; 11 bases line up with TRBD2. Germline V gene data show CDR1 as SGHTA and CDR2 as FQGNSA. V shed 4 bases, J shed 0 bases, and the junction held 4 bases outside the gene matches. The CDR3 covers 16 residues. CDR3 region: CASSYGLAGNQETQYF. The DNA for the CDR3 is TGTGCCAGCAGCTATGGACTAGCGGGCAACCAAGAGACCCAGTACTTC.

Worth noting for this clone: This CDR3 is also generated by other DNA sequences in the sample. The J gene is TRBJ1-2, the V gene TRBV6-5; weak D call: TRBD1 (6 bases). Germline assignment: CDR1 MNHEY and CDR2 SVGAGI. The CDR3 extends over 14 amino acids. V was shortened by 0 bases and J by 4 bases, with 9 bases between the two germline ends. CDR3 bases: TGTGCCAGCAGTTACTCGGGGGGCGGCTATGGCTACACCTTC. This sequence encodes CASSYSGGGYGYTF.

This chain connects TRBV9 to TRBJ2-3, with 10 bases aligning to TRBD1. Unmatched junction bases numbered 8, after V lost 4 bases and J lost 3 bases. CDR3 length equals 16 residues. The germline gives CDR1 SGDLS, CDR2 YYNGEE. The CDR3 loop reads CASSTRQGAGTDTQYF. The CDR3 nucleotides read TGTGCCAGCAGCACACGACAGGGGGCAGGGACAGATACGCAGTATTTT.

V and J are TRBV5-8 and TRBJ2-5; 11 bases match TRBD1. The CDR3 contains 15 residues. Germline lookup yields CDR1 SGHTS and CDR2 YDEGEE. Trimming at V came to 4 bases and at J to 4 bases, leaving 6 bases not matched to a gene. The CDR3 reads CASSQGQGALETQYF. The CDR3 DNA sequence: TGTGCCAGCAGCCAAGGACAGGGGGCTTTAGAGACCCAGTACTTC.

The chain recombines TRBV6-1 with TRBJ2-7; D call uncertain. This CDR3 is 16 amino acids long. Per germline, CDR1 MNHNS and CDR2 SASEGT. Trimming left V 0 bases short and J 2 bases short, with 14 bases between. CDR3 nucleotides: TGTGCCAGCAGTGAAGCAGGCAGTTTACCCACCTACGAGCAGTACTTC. It is translated as CASSEAGSLPTYEQYF.

The J gene is TRBJ2-7, the V gene TRBV12-2. TRBV12-2 is deemed a pseudogene. The CDR3 consists of 19 residues. The CDR3 coding sequence is TGTGCAAGTCGCCCACCCGGGGCGCGACGACGGTTTGGTGGCTACGAGCAGTACTTC. It codes for CASRPPGARRRFGGYEQYF.

The chain employs TRBV11-2 and TRBJ1-2; TRBD1 might be the D (6 bases). Germline V gene sequence: CDR1 SGHAT, CDR2 FQNNGV. The V end lost 5 bases, the J end lost 5 bases, and 18 bases lay between the germline ends. The CDR3 contains 15 residues. The CDR3 protein is CASSRGQPALYGYTF. CDR3 nucleotides: TGTGCCAGCAGCCGTGGACAGCCCGCCTTATATGGCTACACCTTC.

The CDR3 coding sequence is TGTGCCAGCAGAGAACTTAGTAGGGGAGCTTTCTTT. Translated, it gives CASRELSRGAFF. The V gene is TRBV11-2, the J gene TRBJ1-1; a possible D gene is TRBD1 (5 bases). Trimming left V 6 bases short and J 10 bases short, with 15 bases between. Germline V gene sequence: CDR1 SGHAT, CDR2 FQNNGV. This CDR3 region has 12 residues.

The V gene is TRBV5-1, the J gene TRBJ2-5; the D gene is possibly TRBD1 (6 bases). CDR3 size: 14 residues. Germline V gene sequence: CDR1 SGHRS, CDR2 YFSETQ. The V end was cut by 1 base, the J end by 5 bases, with 12 bases between. Written as DNA, the CDR3 is TGCGCCAGCAGCTTGCGACAGGACGGGGAGACCCAGTACTTC. This sequence encodes CASSLRQDGETQYF. The entire variable domain, with the rest obtained from reference TRBV5-1 and TRBJ2-5, is as follows: KAGVTQTPRYLIKTRGQQVTLSCSPISGHRSVSWYQQTPGQGLQFLFEYFSETQRNKGNFPGRFSGRQFSNSRSEMNVSTLELGDSALYLCASSLRQDGETQYFGPGTRLLVL.

A remark on this clone: The same CDR3 is also encoded by other DNA sequences in this sample. The chain uses TRBV10-1 and TRBJ1-1; D may be TRBD1 (5 bases). Germline V gene sequence: CDR1 WNHNN, CDR2 SYGVQD (reference sequence). The CDR3 is 13 residues long. The V and J ends lost 4 bases and 0 bases respectively, with 6 bases between them. CDR3 protein: CASSGGVNTEAFF. The CDR3 nucleotides read TGCGCCAGCAGTGGGGGGGTGAACACTGAAGCTTTCTTT.

The chain is built from TRBV27 and TRBJ2-5; 9 nucleotides agree with TRBD1. The CDR3 contains 14 residues. The germline V gene has CDR1 MNHEY and CDR2 SMNVEV (reference sequence). V was clipped by 5 bases and J by 6 bases; unmatched bases: 7. CDR3 bases: TGTGCCAGCAGTAGACAGGGGGGTAAAAAGACCCAGTACTTC. Translating gives CASSRQGGKKTQYF.

On this clone itself: The sample carries other DNA sequences with the same CDR3. This chain joins TRBV6-1 and TRBJ1-6; no clear D. The V gene's germline CDR1 is MNHNS and CDR2 SASEGT. The length of the CDR3 is 15 residues. V lost 4 bases and J 0 bases, leaving 7 bases between the germline ends. The CDR3 reads CASSGGSSYNSPLHF. In nucleotides, the CDR3 is TGTGCCAGCAGTGGAGGGAGCTCCTATAATTCACCCCTCCACTTT.

The chain recombines TRBV6-1 with TRBJ2-1, with D maybe TRBD2 (6 bases). This CDR3 is 17 amino acids long. Germline V lookup: CDR1 MNHNS, CDR2 SASEGT. With 3 bases removed from V and 6 bases from J, the gap between germline ends came to 21 bases. CDR3 nucleotide sequence: TGTGCCAGCAGTGAGAGAGGGGACTCGACAATACTCAATGAGCAGTTCTTC. Protein sequence: CASSERGDSTILNEQFF.

J is TRBJ2-7 and V is TRBV15; 8 bases fit TRBD1. The V segment lost 5 bases and the J segment 2 bases; nucleotides outside the gene matches: 8. Germline lookup yields CDR1 LNHNV and CDR2 YYDKDF (reference sequence). The CDR3 runs 15 residues. CDR3 sequence (DNA): TGTGCCACCAGCCCTAGGACAGGGCCCACCTACGAGCAGTACTTC. It encodes CATSPRTGPTYEQYF.

To note about this clone: The sample contains more than one DNA sequence encoding this CDR3. The CDR3 coding sequence is TGTGCCACCAGTCTCCGTGATCAGCCCCAGCATTTT. It specifies CATSLRDQPQHF. The chain has TRBV15 and TRBJ1-5; D is unresolved. Germline V CDR1 and CDR2: LNHNV, YYDKDF (reference sequence). This CDR3 is built from 12 residues. V gave up 6 bases and J gave up 5 bases, with 8 bases separating them.

This chain uses TRBV5-6 with TRBJ2-1, with 8 bases aligning to TRBD1. The CDR3 loop spans 16 amino acids. CDR1 and CDR2 (germline): SGHDT, YYEEEE. V gave up 0 bases and J gave up 10 bases; unmatched junction bases: 12. CDR3 DNA: TGTGCCAGCAGCTTGGCCATTACGGACAGGGCAAGGGAGCAGTTCTTC. Residues: CASSLAITDRAREQFF. Supplemented by reference TRBV5-6 and TRBJ2-1, the full variable domain reads DAGVTQSPTHLIKTRGQQVTLRCSPKSGHDTVSWYQQALGQGPQFIFQYYEEEERQRGNFPDRFSGHQFPNYSSELNVNALLLGDSALYLCASSLAITDRAREQFFGPGTRLTVL.

Turning to this clone: Other DNA sequences of this sample code for an identical CDR3. The rearrangement uses TRBV2 and TRBJ2-7; tentatively, D is TRBD2 (6 bases). Between the trimmed V and J ends, which lost 6 bases and 2 bases, there was a span of 14 bases. The CDR3 extends over 14 amino acids. Germline CDR1 and CDR2: SNHLY and FYNNEI. CDR3 in amino acids: CASRTGTSTYEQYF. Here the CDR3 DNA reads TGTGCCAGCAGAACTGGGACTTCTACCTACGAGCAGTACTTC.

The chain couples TRBV15 to TRBJ1-2; possible D gene TRBD1, 6 bases. CDR1 and CDR2 (germline): LNHNV, YYDKDF (reference sequence). V lost 1 base, J lost 4 bases, and 19 bases lay in between. This CDR3 region has 17 residues. CDR3 residues: CATSRATRGRGAYGYTF. Here the CDR3 DNA reads TGTGCCACCAGCAGAGCGACGAGGGGGAGGGGAGCCTATGGCTACACCTTC.

The chain joins TRBV7-9 to TRBJ2-2, with a weak D call TRBD2 (8 bases). The CDR3 runs 14 residues. V gave up 4 bases and J gave up 6 bases, with 12 bases separating them. Per germline, CDR1 SEHNR and CDR2 FQNEAQ (reference sequence). The CDR3 sequence: CASSSGGGAGELFF. The DNA of the CDR3 is TGTGCCAGCAGCTCGGGAGGGGGCGCCGGGGAGCTGTTTTTT.

The V gene is TRBV7-2, the J gene TRBJ2-7, with 7 bases lining up with TRBD2. V trimming: 10 bases; J trimming: 0 bases; junction bases outside the gene matches: 6. CDR1 and CDR2 from the germline V gene are SGHTA and FQGNSA. CDR3 length: 13 amino acids. The CDR3 region has the DNA TGTGCCACGAGACTAGCAGACTCCTACGAGCAGTACTTC. Translated: CATRLADSYEQYF. The complete variable domain, with remaining parts taken from reference TRBV7-2 and TRBJ2-7, reads GAGVSQSPSNKVTEKGKDVELRCDPISGHTALYWYRQSLGQGLEFLIYFQGNSAPDKSGLPSDRFSAERTGGSVSTLTIQRTQQEDSAVYLCATRLADSYEQYFGPGTRLTVT.

The J gene is TRBJ2-5, the V gene TRBV14; D may be TRBD1 (7 bases). Germline CDR1 reads SGHDN; CDR2 reads FVKESK. The CDR3 sequence is 16 residues long. The V gene lost 2 bases and the J gene lost 5 bases, with 18 bases spanning the gap. CDR3 region: CASSQSTPTGRETQYF. The CDR3 coding sequence is TGTGCCAGCAGCCAATCCACCCCGACAGGGAGGGAGACCCAGTACTTC.

This clone has a handful of counts. The chain has TRBV6-6 and TRBJ1-1; TRBD1 might be the D (5 bases). Trimming shortened V by 6 bases and J by 4 bases, and 12 bases separated the two germline ends. Per germline, CDR1 MNHNY and CDR2 SVGAGI (reference sequence). This CDR3 is built from 13 residues. The CDR3 sequence: CASSPVGGTEAFF. Written as DNA, the CDR3 is TGTGCCAGCAGCCCAGTTGGGGGCACTGAAGCTTTCTTT.

This clone came up a few times. This sequence joins TRBV2 and TRBJ1-5, with a tentative D call TRBD1 (5 bases). The CDR3 consists of 12 residues. Trimming removed 8 bases at V and 9 bases at J, with 14 bases between. The V gene's germline CDR1 is SNHLY and CDR2 FYNNEI. CDR3 DNA: TGTGCCAGCGCAGACAGTCTGGCGCCCCAGCATTTT. Translation: CASADSLAPQHF. Complete variable domain (other parts from reference TRBV2 and TRBJ1-5): EPEVTQTPSHQVTQMGQEVILRCVPISNHLYFYWYRQILGQKVEFLVSFYNNEISEKSEIFDDQFSVERPDGSNFTLKIRSTKLEDSAMYFCASADSLAPQHFGDGTRLSIL.

A few counts support this clone. The chain combines TRBV5-6 with TRBJ1-1, with unresolved D. Trimming took 0 bases from V and 1 from J, leaving 7 bases between them. CDR1 is SGHDT, CDR2 YYEEEE, per germline. This CDR3 contains 14 residues. CDR3 region: CASSLGLQNTEAFF. Written as DNA, the CDR3 is TGTGCCAGCAGCTTGGGATTGCAGAACACTGAAGCTTTCTTT.

V gene TRBV11-2 combines with J gene TRBJ2-1, with 10 bases that match TRBD2. V dropped 1 base and J dropped 1; count of bases not matched to a gene: 10. The V gene's germline CDR1 is SGHAT and CDR2 FQNNGV. There are 19 residues in the CDR3. CDR3 nucleotides: TGTGCCAGCAGCTTAGGCCTTTTACTAGCGGGACGTTCCTACAATGAGCAGTTCTTC. Amino acid sequence: CASSLGLLLAGRSYNEQFF.

CDR3 loop: CASSKSGRQGGNGYTF. The CDR3 DNA reads as TGTGCCAGCAGCAAATCAGGTCGACAGGGGGGGAATGGCTACACCTTC. The chain employs TRBV21-1 and TRBJ1-2; the D call of TRBD1 is as the table states it, not checked on the DNA. TRBV21-1 is shown as a pseudogene. The CDR3 spans 16 residues.